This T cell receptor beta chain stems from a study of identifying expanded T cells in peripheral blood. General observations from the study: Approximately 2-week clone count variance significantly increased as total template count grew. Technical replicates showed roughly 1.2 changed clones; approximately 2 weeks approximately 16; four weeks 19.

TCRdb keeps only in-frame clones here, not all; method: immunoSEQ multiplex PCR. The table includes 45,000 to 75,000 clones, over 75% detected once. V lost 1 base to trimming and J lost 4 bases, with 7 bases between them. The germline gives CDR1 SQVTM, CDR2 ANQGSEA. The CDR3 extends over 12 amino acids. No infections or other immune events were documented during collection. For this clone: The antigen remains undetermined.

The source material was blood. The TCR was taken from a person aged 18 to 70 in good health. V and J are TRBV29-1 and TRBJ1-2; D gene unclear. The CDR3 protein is CSVEGVPYGYTF. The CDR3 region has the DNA TGCAGCGTTGAAGGGGTTCCCTATGGCTACACCTTC.